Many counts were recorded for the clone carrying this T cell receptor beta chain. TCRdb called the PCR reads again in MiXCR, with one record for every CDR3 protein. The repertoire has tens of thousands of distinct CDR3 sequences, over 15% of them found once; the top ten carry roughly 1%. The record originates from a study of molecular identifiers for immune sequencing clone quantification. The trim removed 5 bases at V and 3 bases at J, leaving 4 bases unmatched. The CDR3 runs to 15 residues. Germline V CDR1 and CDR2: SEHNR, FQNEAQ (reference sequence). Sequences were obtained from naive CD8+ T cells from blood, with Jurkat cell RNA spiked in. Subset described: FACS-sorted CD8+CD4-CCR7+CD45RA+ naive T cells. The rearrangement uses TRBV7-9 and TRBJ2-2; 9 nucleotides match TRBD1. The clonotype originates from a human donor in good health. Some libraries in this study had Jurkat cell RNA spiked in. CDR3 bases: TGTGCCAGCAGCGTACAGGGGGCGCACACCGGGGAGCTGTTTTTT. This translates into CASSVQGAHTGELFF.